Listed below are T cell receptor beta chains from one sample, sequenced in a study of cytomegalovirus exposure and HLA in healthy donors. Using immunoSEQ multiplex PCR, the repertoire was profiled, and TCRdb retains in-frame clones only, with some absent. The sample lists about 130,000 clones; 85% to 90% were seen once. The sample comprised PBMCs. These receptors all come from a young man in good health and CMV-seronegative. Both conserved end residues are part of each CDR3. The D gene is left open where the match is weak. The size of a clone is reported for some rows only, either as once, few or many, or as a class for expanded clones.

cdr3_nt: TGCAGCGGGGGGGAAAACACCGGGGAGCTGTTTTTT
cdr3_aa: CSGGENTGELFF
clone_size: .
d_call: .
j_call: TRBJ2-2
v_call: TRBV29-1

cdr3_nt: TGCGCCAGCAGCCAAGATTATTCTAGCGGGCTCAATGAGCAGTTCTTC
cdr3_aa: CASSQDYSSGLNEQFF
clone_size: .
d_call: TRBD2
j_call: TRBJ2-1
v_call: TRBV4-3

cdr3_nt: TGTGCCAGTAGTATGACAACAGCTAGCAATCAGCCCCAGCATTTT
cdr3_aa: CASSMTTASNQPQHF
clone_size: .
d_call: .
j_call: TRBJ1-5
v_call: TRBV19

cdr3_nt: TGTGCCAGCGCCCCCGGTAATTCACCCCTCCACTTT
cdr3_aa: CASAPGNSPLHF
clone_size: many
d_call: .
j_call: TRBJ1-6
v_call: TRBV5-6

cdr3_nt: TGTGCCAGCAGAGGTCGGACTAGCGGGACGTCGACCGGGGAGCTGTTTTTT
cdr3_aa: CASRGRTSGTSTGELFF
clone_size: .
d_call: TRBD2
j_call: TRBJ2-2
v_call: TRBV11-2

cdr3_nt: TGTGCCAGCAGCTCCGGGACAGCGAATCAGCCCCAGCATTTT
cdr3_aa: CASSSGTANQPQHF
clone_size: .
d_call: TRBD1
j_call: TRBJ1-5
v_call: TRBV5-6

cdr3_nt: TGTGCCAGCAGTTACCTCTCAGCGAATGAGCAGTTCTTC
cdr3_aa: CASSYLSANEQFF
clone_size: .
d_call: .
j_call: TRBJ2-1
v_call: TRBV6-6

cdr3_nt: TGTGCCAGCAGCTGGACTAGCGGGCGCCAAGAGACCCAGTACTTC
cdr3_aa: CASSWTSGRQETQYF
clone_size: once
d_call: TRBD2
j_call: TRBJ2-5
v_call: TRBV7-2

cdr3_nt: TGTGCCAGCAGCTCGTACAGGGTCGGCGAGCAGTTCTTC
cdr3_aa: CASSSYRVGEQFF
clone_size: .
d_call: .
j_call: TRBJ2-1
v_call: TRBV7-9

cdr3_nt: TGTGCCAGTAGTATCCCCAGGACAGGGCCCGGGGAGCTGTTTTTT
cdr3_aa: CASSIPRTGPGELFF
clone_size: .
d_call: TRBD1
j_call: TRBJ2-2
v_call: TRBV19

cdr3_nt: TGTGCCTGGAGTCGACAGGGGGGCTACGAGCAGTACTTC
cdr3_aa: CAWSRQGGYEQYF
clone_size: .
d_call: TRBD1
j_call: TRBJ2-7
v_call: TRBV30

cdr3_nt: TGCAGCGCAAAACTAGCGGGAGACATTCACTCCTACAATGAGCAGTTCTTC
cdr3_aa: CSAKLAGDIHSYNEQFF
clone_size: .
d_call: TRBD2
j_call: TRBJ2-1
v_call: TRBV29-1

cdr3_nt: TGTGCCAGCAGTGCGAGAGCTAGCGGGAGGAGTCAAGAGACCCAGTACTTC
cdr3_aa: CASSARASGRSQETQYF
clone_size: .
d_call: TRBD2
j_call: TRBJ2-5
v_call: TRBV2

cdr3_nt: TGTGCCAGCAGAGACAGGGGATCGGTAACAGATACGCAGTATTTT
cdr3_aa: CASRDRGSVTDTQYF
clone_size: .
d_call: TRBD1
j_call: TRBJ2-3
v_call: TRBV7-8

cdr3_nt: TGCAGCGTTATCGGGGCCTACAATGAGCAGTTCTTC
cdr3_aa: CSVIGAYNEQFF
clone_size: once
d_call: .
j_call: TRBJ2-1
v_call: TRBV29-1

cdr3_nt: TGTGCCAGCAGCCGCGGGGGCGACAATGAAAAACTGTTTTTT
cdr3_aa: CASSRGGDNEKLFF
clone_size: .
d_call: .
j_call: TRBJ1-4
v_call: TRBV5-4

cdr3_nt: TGCGCCAGCAGGGAAACAGGGGGGCGAAACACCATATATTTT
cdr3_aa: CASRETGGRNTIYF
clone_size: .
d_call: TRBD1
j_call: TRBJ1-3
v_call: TRBV5-1

cdr3_nt: TGTGCCAGCAGTCAAACTCCGGGACAGGGGCAGTACGAGCAGTACTTC
cdr3_aa: CASSQTPGQGQYEQYF
clone_size: once
d_call: TRBD1
j_call: TRBJ2-7
v_call: TRBV6-6

cdr3_nt: TGTGCCAGCGTCCCAGACAGAGGATCTAACACTGAAGCTTTCTTT
cdr3_aa: CASVPDRGSNTEAFF
clone_size: .
d_call: .
j_call: TRBJ1-1
v_call: TRBV2

cdr3_nt: TGTGCCAGCAGTGAAGGACTAGCGGGTGGATGGGATACGCAGTATTTT
cdr3_aa: CASSEGLAGGWDTQYF
clone_size: .
d_call: TRBD2
j_call: TRBJ2-3
v_call: TRBV2

cdr3_nt: TGTGCCAGTAGTATTCAGGACAGAGGCTACGGGGAGCTGTTTTTT
cdr3_aa: CASSIQDRGYGELFF
clone_size: .
d_call: .
j_call: TRBJ2-2
v_call: TRBV19

cdr3_nt: TGTGCCTGGAGAGCGGACGGATATAGCAATCAGCCCCAGCATTTT
cdr3_aa: CAWRADGYSNQPQHF
clone_size: .
d_call: .
j_call: TRBJ1-5
v_call: TRBV30

cdr3_nt: TGTGCCAGCAGTTCAGGAGATATACTAGGTGGCTACACCTTC
cdr3_aa: CASSSGDILGGYTF
clone_size: .
d_call: .
j_call: TRBJ1-2
v_call: TRBV7-2

cdr3_nt: TGCGCCAGCAGCCAAAATATCAGGGTAACCTACGAGCAGTACTTC
cdr3_aa: CASSQNIRVTYEQYF
clone_size: .
d_call: .
j_call: TRBJ2-7
v_call: TRBV4-1

cdr3_nt: TGTGCCAGCAGCTCCGAGACAGCTAACTTAATTGGCTACACCTTC
cdr3_aa: CASSSETANLIGYTF
clone_size: once
d_call: .
j_call: TRBJ1-2
v_call: TRBV5-5

cdr3_nt: TGTGCCAGCGGGCAGGCGAGCTCCTACAATGAGCAGTTCTTC
cdr3_aa: CASGQASSYNEQFF
clone_size: .
d_call: .
j_call: TRBJ2-1
v_call: TRBV7-9

cdr3_nt: TGTGCCATCGGAAAAGCACAGGGGGAAAATTCACCCCTCCACTTT
cdr3_aa: CAIGKAQGENSPLHF
clone_size: .
d_call: TRBD1
j_call: TRBJ1-6
v_call: TRBV10-3